The table lists the clone carrying this TCR beta chain with a few counts. TCRdb called the RT-PCR reads again in MiXCR, with one record for every CDR3 protein. The table records around 700,000 distinct CDR3 sequences, approximately 14% of them present only once. The CDR3 contains 14 residues. The V and J ends lost 6 bases and 7 bases respectively, with 19 bases between them. The chain is built from TRBV12-3 or TRBV12-4 and TRBJ2-7; D is possibly TRBD1 (7 bases). The sequence was obtained from a female donor in good health, serving as a healthy control. The sequencing sample was made of memory CD4+ T cells from blood. The CDR3 loop is CASRPAGGGWEQYF. CDR3 sequence (DNA): TGTGCCAGCAGGCCCGCTGGAGGGGGCTGGGAGCAGTACTTC.